The 17 T cell receptor beta chains reported below all come from one sample, sequenced in a study of OX40 agonist ivuxolimab in advanced cancers. Profiled with immunoSEQ multiplex PCR; TCRdb holds only in-frame clones, not every one. The table lists approximately 60,000 clones, about four fifths of them singletons. The sample in question was CD4+ or CD8+ T cells sorted from blood, obtained in a trial of the OX40 agonist ivuxolimab. The receptors stem from an adult with an advanced solid tumor such as melanoma, head and neck, liver or kidney cancer.

The chain carries TRBV29-1 and TRBJ1-1; possibly TRBD1 for D (5 bases). CDR1 is SQVTM, CDR2 ANQGSEA, per germline. Trimming cost V 0 bases and J 5 bases, with 19 bases left between them. This CDR3 spans 16 amino acids. CDR3 in amino acids: CSVEDWYRTGGTEAFF. The CDR3 nucleotides are TGCAGCGTTGAAGACTGGTACAGGACGGGAGGAACTGAAGCTTTCTTT.

CDR3 bases: TGTGCCAGCAGTTCGACAGGGTGGGGAGAGACCCAGTACTTC. Its protein product is CASSSTGWGETQYF. This chain uses TRBV27 with TRBJ2-5; TRBD1 aligns across 7 bases. Germline trimming cut 4 bases from V and 4 bases from J; bases unmatched to any gene: 6. Per germline, CDR1 MNHEY and CDR2 SMNVEV (reference sequence). CDR3 length: 14 amino acids.

This clone turned up a few times. The chain has TRBV6-4 and TRBJ1-6; 7 bases are a match to TRBD1. In germline, CDR1 is MRHNA, CDR2 SNTAGT. Unmatched junction bases numbered 8, after V lost 6 bases and J lost 3 bases. The CDR3 sequence is 16 residues long. The CDR3 spells CASRADREGYNSPLHF. Written as DNA, the CDR3 is TGTGCCAGCAGAGCTGACAGGGAGGGCTATAATTCACCCCTCCACTTT.

This clone rates as medium-sized (0.01 to 0.1%). The rearrangement uses TRBV19 and TRBJ1-6, with TRBD1 as a possible D gene (5 bases). The germline V gene has CDR1 LNHDA and CDR2 SQIVND (reference sequence). Deletions cut 4 bases from V and 7 bases from J, with 14 bases between. CDR3 length: 15 amino acids. CDR3 sequence (DNA): TGTGCCAGTAGTAACGGGGGATGGGGAAATTCACCCCTCCACTTT. Encoded protein: CASSNGGWGNSPLHF. The full variable domain, in which reference TRBV19 and TRBJ1-6 provide the parts outside the CDR3, is DGGITQSPKYLFRKEGQNVTLSCEQNLNHDAMYWYRQDPGQGLRLIYYSQIVNDFQKGDIAEGYSVSREKKESFPLTVTSAQKNPTAFYLCASSNGGWGNSPLHFGNGTRLTVT.

V gene TRBV7-2 combines with J gene TRBJ2-6; TRBD1 aligns across 8 bases. Per germline, CDR1 SGHTA and CDR2 FQGNSA. The CDR3 consists of 16 residues. V gave up 5 bases and J gave up 2 bases; unmatched junction bases: 5. CDR3 nucleotides: TGTGCCAGCAGCCCGGACAGGGCCACTGGGGCCAACGTCCTGACTTTC. Encoded protein: CASSPDRATGANVLTF. Full variable domain (remainder filled in from reference TRBV7-2 and TRBJ2-6): GAGVSQSPSNKVTEKGKDVELRCDPISGHTALYWYRQSLGQGLEFLIYFQGNSAPDKSGLPSDRFSAERTGGSVSTLTIQRTQQEDSAVYLCASSPDRATGANVLTFGAGSRLTVL.

This chain joins TRBV5-4 and TRBJ1-6; TRBD1 matches 9 bases. V gave up 0 bases and J gave up 10 bases; unmatched junction bases: 8. Germline V gene sequence: CDR1 SGHNT, CDR2 YYREEE (reference sequence). The CDR3 consists of 16 residues. The CDR3 bases are TGTGCCAGCAGCTTGGCCTCGAAGGGACAGGGATCACCCCTCCACTTT. As protein: CASSLASKGQGSPLHF. Filled out from reference TRBV5-4 and TRBJ1-6, the complete variable domain reads ETGVTQSPTHLIKTRGQQVTLRCSSQSGHNTVSWYQQALGQGPQFIFQYYREEENGRGNFPPRFSGLQFPNYSSELNVNALELDDSALYLCASSLASKGQGSPLHFGNGTRLTVT.

The V gene is TRBV4-1, the J gene TRBJ2-4, with D unclear. This CDR3 spans 16 amino acids. The germline V and J ends were trimmed by 0 bases and 5 bases, with 14 bases remaining between them. The germline V gene has CDR1 MGHRA and CDR2 YSYEKL. DNA for the CDR3: TGCGCCAGCAGCCAAGATCCGGCAGGCGCTCAAAACATTCAGTACTTC. It is translated as CASSQDPAGAQNIQYF.

The CDR3 loop is CASSPQAGSRNSPLHF. As DNA, the CDR3 is TGCGCCAGCAGCCCCCAGGCGGGGTCGCGGAATTCACCCCTCCACTTT. The chain joins TRBV5-1 to TRBJ1-6; no reliable D call. CDR3 length equals 16 residues. Germline CDR1 reads SGHRS; CDR2 reads YFSETQ. Trimming cost V 4 bases and J 7 bases, with 18 bases left between them.

A remark on this clone: Other DNA sequences within the sample encode an identical CDR3. This sequence joins TRBV19 and TRBJ2-5; TRBD2 is a possible D gene (5 bases). The V gene lost 5 bases and the J gene lost 4 bases, with 11 bases spanning the gap. Per the germline V gene, CDR1 is LNHDA and CDR2 is SQIVND (reference sequence). This CDR3 comprises 13 residues. The CDR3: CASSPRRGETQYF. In DNA, the CDR3 is TGTGCCAGTAGTCCCCGACGGGGAGAGACCCAGTACTTC. The full variable domain, rest sourced from reference TRBV19 and TRBJ2-5, is DGGITQSPKYLFRKEGQNVTLSCEQNLNHDAMYWYRQDPGQGLRLIYYSQIVNDFQKGDIAEGYSVSREKKESFPLTVTSAQKNPTAFYLCASSPRRGETQYFGPGTRLLVL.

V is TRBV19 and J is TRBJ2-6; unclear D gene. Between the trimmed V and J ends, which lost 6 bases and 0 bases, there was a span of 3 bases. CDR1 is LNHDA, CDR2 SQIVND, per germline (reference sequence). CDR3 length: 13 amino acids. CDR3 nucleotide sequence: TGTGCCAGTAGGGCCTCTGGGGCCAACGTCCTGACTTTC. This encodes CASRASGANVLTF.

This clone showed up just a few times. The chain combines TRBV7-2 with TRBJ1-3; D not certain. V shed 5 bases and J shed 0 bases, with 11 bases lying between them. This CDR3 has 15 amino acids. Looked up from germline, CDR1 is SGHTA and CDR2 is FQGNSA. This CDR3 is CASSPQADSGNTIYF. For the CDR3, the DNA is TGTGCCAGCAGCCCTCAAGCTGACTCTGGAAACACCATATATTTT.

In this sample, this clone turned up once. This chain connects TRBV6-1 to TRBJ2-7, with D unclear. CDR1 is MNHNS and CDR2 is SASEGT in the germline V gene. The CDR3 has 14 amino acids. The V end lost 5 bases, the J end lost 0 bases, and 11 bases lay between the germline ends. The chain's CDR3 is CASSHIRVSYEQYF. CDR3 bases: TGTGCCAGCAGTCATATACGGGTCTCCTACGAGCAGTACTTC.

This clone appeared a few times. This chain uses TRBV19 with TRBJ1-4; D gene ambiguous. Trimming removed 3 bases from V and 5 bases from J, with 13 bases in between. Germline-derived CDR1 and CDR2 are LNHDA and SQIVND (reference sequence). The CDR3 length is 15 residues. The CDR3 region is CASSMDDRPNEKLFF. The DNA for the CDR3 is TGTGCCAGTAGTATGGATGATCGCCCGAATGAAAAACTGTTTTTT.

The genes are TRBV2 and TRBJ2-7, with TRBD1 matching over 7 bases. V was clipped by 6 bases and J by 2 bases; unmatched bases: 4. There are 13 residues in the CDR3. Per germline, CDR1 SNHLY and CDR2 FYNNEI. The CDR3 sequence: CASRPGTAYEQYF. CDR3 bases: TGTGCCAGCAGACCAGGGACAGCCTACGAGCAGTACTTC. Full variable domain (outside the CDR3, taken from reference TRBV2 and TRBJ2-7): EPEVTQTPSHQVTQMGQEVILRCVPISNHLYFYWYRQILGQKVEFLVSFYNNEISEKSEIFDDQFSVERPDGSNFTLKIRSTKLEDSAMYFCASRPGTAYEQYFGPGTRLTVT.

V usage is TRBV2 and J usage is TRBJ1-6; D not certain. Germline V CDR1 and CDR2: SNHLY, FYNNEI. This CDR3 has 11 residues. V lost 8 bases, J lost 15 bases, and 14 bases lay in between. The chain's CDR3 is CASGAEGHLHF. The CDR3 coding sequence is TGTGCCAGCGGAGCGGAGGGTCACCTCCACTTT.

The rearrangement uses TRBV30 and TRBJ1-4; 7 bases map to TRBD1. This CDR3 is built from 13 residues. In germline, CDR1 is GTSNPN, CDR2 SVGIG (reference sequence). Trimming at V came to 8 bases and at J to 8 bases, leaving 11 bases not matched to a gene. The CDR3 protein is CALETGLREKLFF. CDR3 nucleotide sequence: TGTGCCCTGGAGACAGGGTTAAGGGAAAAACTGTTTTTT.

V usage is TRBV6-1 and J usage is TRBJ1-2; D gene uncertain. The length of the CDR3 is 13 residues. V lost 6 bases to trimming and J lost 0 bases, with 8 bases between them. Looked up from germline, CDR1 is MNHNS and CDR2 is SASEGT. CDR3 sequence (DNA): TGTGCCAGCAGGGACCCTACTAACTATGGCTACACCTTC. Residues: CASRDPTNYGYTF.